This T cell receptor (beta chain) was identified in a study of Graves' ophthalmopathy and Graves' hyperthyroidism. Exclusion covered patients with other autoimmune diseases or uncontrolled infections (as well as pregnancy or lactation). The authors isolated PBMCs from about 10 ml of fresh peripheral blood. This CDR3 region has 15 residues. Germline V gives CDR1 SNHLY, CDR2 FYNNEI. Trimming took off 5 bases at V and 6 bases at J, with 14 bases between the two ends. Using RNA transcripts, the TCR beta CDR3 regions were amplified. A first-round RT-PCR used HTBI primers, followed by a second-round multiplex PCR. TCRdb reprocessed the multiplex PCR reads via MiXCR and lists one record per CDR3 protein. The sample includes approximately 700,000 distinct CDR3 sequences, around 40% of them seen just once.

The origin of this receptor is an adult man with Graves' ophthalmopathy. The V gene is TRBV2, the J gene TRBJ1-6; the D gene is possibly TRBD1 (5 bases). The sequencing sample was made of peripheral blood. The CDR3 here is CASSYGQGSNSPLHF. The DNA of the CDR3 is TGTGCCAGCAGTTACGGGCAGGGAAGTAATTCACCCCTCCACTTT.